Listed below are T cell receptor beta chains from one sample, sequenced in a study of blood T cell repertoires in COVID-19. Generated by immunoSEQ multiplex PCR, the TCRdb table keeps only in-frame clones and is missing some. This table has 350,000 to 450,000 clones, 80% to 90% appearing once. The source material was peripheral blood. Every receptor here comes from a man aged 40-50 years with acute or convalescent COVID-19. The conserved cysteine and the conserved F or W are not part of the CDR3 here.

v_gene: TRBV28
j_gene: TRBJ1-1
CDR3aa: ASSLSRGLGTEAF

v_gene: TRBV10-3
j_gene: TRBJ1-2
CDR3aa: AISGTGALYGYT

v_gene: TRBV28
j_gene: TRBJ2-2
CDR3aa: ASNLGRLRGTGELF

v_gene: TRBV28
j_gene: TRBJ1-1
CDR3aa: ASSPQGAPGTEAF

v_gene: TRBV7-2
j_gene: TRBJ1-5
CDR3aa: ASSLVSGSNQPQH

v_gene: TRBV6-2/TRBV6-3
j_gene: TRBJ1-6
CDR3aa: ASSFLGLFSPLH

v_gene: TRBV11-2
j_gene: TRBJ2-1
CDR3aa: ASSQTGGFNEQF

v_gene: TRBV6-2/TRBV6-3
j_gene: TRBJ2-1
CDR3aa: ASSYVRDRVEYEQF

v_gene: TRBV2
j_gene: TRBJ1-2
CDR3aa: ASSGSQGAQGYT

v_gene: TRBV3-1/TRBV3-2
j_gene: TRBJ2-3
CDR3aa: ASSRSGLGADTQY

v_gene: TRBV29-1
j_gene: TRBJ2-1
CDR3aa: SASGSHEQF

v_gene: TRBV4-1
j_gene: TRBJ1-1
CDR3aa: ASSQDSQGAEAF

v_gene: TRBV7-2
j_gene: TRBJ1-2
CDR3aa: ASSLNGFGEGYT

v_gene: TRBV6-5
j_gene: TRBJ1-2
CDR3aa: ASTGGAGGFYGYT

v_gene: TRBV6-2/TRBV6-3
j_gene: TRBJ1-1
CDR3aa: ASSLRGATTEAF

v_gene: TRBV11-3
j_gene: TRBJ2-2
CDR3aa: ASSGGPGTTNTGELF

v_gene: TRBV7-9
j_gene: TRBJ2-6
CDR3aa: ASSQRQGSPGANVLT

v_gene: TRBV11-3
j_gene: TRBJ1-1
CDR3aa: ASSRGTARNTEAF

v_gene: TRBV5-1
j_gene: TRBJ2-3
CDR3aa: ASSLAPWTSGGAGTDTQY

v_gene: TRBV9
j_gene: TRBJ2-7
CDR3aa: ASSELDFSYEQY

v_gene: TRBV12-3/TRBV12-4
j_gene: TRBJ2-3
CDR3aa: ASSPSSGERY

v_gene: TRBV27
j_gene: TRBJ2-7
CDR3aa: ASSLSDAGDPQY

v_gene: TRBV5-4
j_gene: TRBJ1-3
CDR3aa: ASSLGDSIISGNTIY

v_gene: TRBV30
j_gene: TRBJ2-7
CDR3aa: AYGTGTLSYEQY